These 3 T cell receptor beta chains came from one sample sequenced in a study of OX40 agonist ivuxolimab in advanced cancers. Assay used: immunoSEQ multiplex PCR; TCRdb lists only in-frame clones, some missing. The repertoire includes around 46,000 clones, approximately 80% of them detected once, and about 1.8% sits in the top ten. Here the sequenced sample was CD4+ or CD8+ T cells sorted from blood, taken in a trial of the OX40 agonist ivuxolimab. These TCRs come from an adult with an advanced solid tumor such as melanoma, head and neck, liver or kidney cancer.

Turning to this clone: This specimen includes other DNA sequences encoding the same CDR3. The CDR3 loop is CASSLDNQPQHF. CDR3 sequence (DNA): TGTGCCAGCAGCCTAGACAATCAGCCCCAGCATTTT. The gene calls are TRBV5-4 and TRBJ1-5; D gene ambiguous. Germline loops: CDR1 SGHNT, CDR2 YYREEE (reference sequence). CDR3 size: 12 residues. Deletions cut 4 bases from V and 3 bases from J, with 5 bases between.

The chain uses TRBV5-1 and TRBJ1-3, with TRBD1 identical over 12 bases. The CDR3 contains 16 residues. Trimming removed 5 bases from V and 4 bases from J; junction bases left unmatched: 7. Germline V CDR1 and CDR2: SGHRS, YFSETQ. CDR3 sequence reads: CASSAGTGGRGNTIYF. CDR3 DNA: TGCGCCAGCAGTGCCGGGACAGGGGGCCGAGGAAACACCATATATTTT.

The chain couples TRBV21-1 to TRBJ1-1; the table calls TRBD1, which could not be checked here. TRBV21-1 is reported as a pseudogene. This CDR3 region has 16 residues. The CDR3 bases are TGTGCCAGCAGCAAGGGGCAGGCTATTATGAACACTGAAGCTTTCTTT. Translation: CASSKGQAIMNTEAFF.